The T cell receptor beta chain described here comes from a study of OX40 agonist ivuxolimab in advanced cancers. Whole-study context: Patients were treated with intravenous ivuxolimab, dosed at 0.01 to 10 mg/kg and infused every 2 weeks.

Individuals having autoimmune disease history or systemic immunosuppression were not enrolled. Germline V gene sequence: CDR1 LGHNA, CDR2 YSLEER. V was cut by 1 base and J by 2 bases, with 7 bases left in between. The CDR3 spans 14 residues. TCRdb's table, derived via immunoSEQ multiplex PCR, lists solely in-frame clones and lacks some. The sample carries about 67,000 clones, around 84% recorded once. The sequencing used CD4+ or CD8+ T cells sorted from blood, collected in a trial of the OX40 agonist ivuxolimab. V and J are TRBV4-3 and TRBJ2-3; D gene ambiguous. The origin of this receptor is an adult with an advanced solid tumor such as melanoma, head and neck, liver or kidney cancer. CDR3 amino acids: CASSQVVNTDTQYF. The DNA for the CDR3 is TGCGCCAGCAGCCAAGTGGTGAACACAGATACGCAGTATTTT.